A selection of T cell receptor beta chains follows, all from one sample in a study of shared clonotypes between healthy human individuals. Sequencing was performed with immunoSEQ multiplex PCR; in TCRdb, only in-frame clones are kept and a portion is missing. The profile covers 1.5 million to 2.5 million clones, with about 95% appearing a single time and 0.95% to 1.5% taken by the ten largest. The sequenced material came from naive CD8+ T cells sorted from blood. The receptors were gathered from a man aged 18 to 29 in good health. Both conserved end residues are part of each CDR3. A D gene is named only where the DNA matches it firmly. The size entry is marked missing in some rows and otherwise reads once, few, many or a size class.

abundance	d_gene	v_gene	j_gene	CDR3aa	CDR3nt
.	.	TRBV4-1	TRBJ1-2	CASSPHPGGLYGYTF	TGCGCCAGCAGCCCCCACCCGGGAGGGTTGTATGGCTACACCTTC
.	TRBD1	TRBV11-2	TRBJ2-7	CASSGGQGPSEQYF	TGTGCCAGCAGTGGGGGACAGGGGCCCTCCGAGCAGTACTTC
.	.	TRBV4-1	TRBJ2-1	CASSQEGPYNEQFF	TGCGCCAGCAGCCAAGAGGGGCCGTACAATGAGCAGTTCTTC
.	TRBD1	TRBV28	TRBJ1-1	CASGRDREAFF	TGTGCCAGCGGGAGGGACAGAGAAGCTTTCTTT
once	.	TRBV5-1	TRBJ2-3	CASSLRQAGTDTQYF	TGCGCCAGCAGCCTAAGACAGGCCGGAACAGATACGCAGTATTTT
.	.	TRBV5-4	TRBJ1-2	CASSGDGYTF	TGTGCCAGCAGCGGGGATGGCTACACCTTC
.	TRBD1	TRBV30	TRBJ2-5	CALVWQGVGETQYF	TGTGCCTTGGTTTGGCAGGGGGTTGGCGAGACCCAGTACTTC
.	.	TRBV7-9	TRBJ2-5	CASSLGASGEVYF	TGTGCCAGCAGCTTAGGGGCGAGCGGAGAAGTGTACTTC
.	TRBD1	TRBV2	TRBJ1-2	CAARDRDGYTF	TGTGCCGCTCGGGACAGAGATGGCTACACCTTC
.	TRBD1	TRBV6-1	TRBJ1-1	CASSGTGLVWVNTEAFF	TGTGCCAGCAGTGGGACAGGTCTGGTGTGGGTGAACACTGAAGCTTTCTTT
.	.	TRBV28	TRBJ2-7	CASSYLYEQYF	TGTGCCAGCAGTTACCTATACGAGCAGTACTTC
few	TRBD1	TRBV19	TRBJ2-7	CASSPGTGAYEQYF	TGTGCCAGTAGTCCAGGGACAGGGGCCTACGAGCAGTACTTC
.	.	TRBV6-6	TRBJ2-7	CASTWDTGSREQYF	TGTGCCAGCACCTGGGACACGGGTTCGAGGGAGCAGTACTTC
.	.	TRBV27	TRBJ2-7	CASSLDYREAPSYEQYF	TGTGCCAGCAGTTTAGATTACAGGGAAGCCCCTTCCTACGAGCAGTACTTC
.	TRBD1	TRBV9	TRBJ1-3	CASSPGTGSGNTIYF	TGTGCCAGCAGCCCAGGGACAGGGTCGGGAAACACCATATATTTT
.	TRBD2	TRBV20-1	TRBJ2-1	CSASGGNEQFF	TGCAGTGCTAGCGGGGGGAATGAGCAGTTCTTC
.	TRBD2	TRBV27	TRBJ2-1	CASRDLLAGGTNEQFF	TGTGCCAGCAGGGATTTACTAGCGGGGGGGACGAATGAGCAGTTCTTC